The clone carrying this T cell receptor beta chain occurred once. Assay used: immunoSEQ multiplex PCR; TCRdb lists only in-frame clones, some missing. Of roughly 250,000 clones listed, approximately 85% are singletons. The record originates from a study of blood T cell repertoires in COVID-19. Study context: Both acute and convalescent COVID-19 samples were obtained from the United States, Italy and Spain.

CDR3 length: 16 amino acids. V dropped 5 bases and J dropped 0 bases, with 15 bases sitting between them. Germline CDR1 reads SEHNR; CDR2 reads FQNEAQ (reference sequence). The chain combines TRBV7-9 with TRBJ2-3; D may be TRBD1 (5 bases). The receptor's source is a woman in her forties or fifties who had recovered from COVID-19. Material: PBMCs or T cells enriched from blood (not recorded which). The CDR3 nucleotides are TGTGCCAGCAGCCCACCCACTGGACACAGCACAGATACGCAGTATTTT. The encoded protein is CASSPPTGHSTDTQYF.